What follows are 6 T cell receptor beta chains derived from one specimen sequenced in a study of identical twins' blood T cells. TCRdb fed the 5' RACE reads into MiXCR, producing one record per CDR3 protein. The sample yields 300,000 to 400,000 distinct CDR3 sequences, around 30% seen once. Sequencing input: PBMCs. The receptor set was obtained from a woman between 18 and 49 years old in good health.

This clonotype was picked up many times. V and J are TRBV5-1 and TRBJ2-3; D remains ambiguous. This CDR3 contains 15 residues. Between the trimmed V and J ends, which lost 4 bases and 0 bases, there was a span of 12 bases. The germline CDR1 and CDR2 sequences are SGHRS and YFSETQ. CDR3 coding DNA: TGCGCCAGCAGCCTGGCTGGAGCTAGCACAGATACGCAGTATTTT. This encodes CASSLAGASTDTQYF.

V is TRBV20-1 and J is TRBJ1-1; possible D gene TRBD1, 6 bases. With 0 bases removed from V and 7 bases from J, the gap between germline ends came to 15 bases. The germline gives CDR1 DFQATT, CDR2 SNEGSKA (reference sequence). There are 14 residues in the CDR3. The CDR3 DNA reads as TGCAGTGCTAGAGACAGCTCAGGGGAAGGTGAAGCTTTCTTT. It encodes CSARDSSGEGEAFF.

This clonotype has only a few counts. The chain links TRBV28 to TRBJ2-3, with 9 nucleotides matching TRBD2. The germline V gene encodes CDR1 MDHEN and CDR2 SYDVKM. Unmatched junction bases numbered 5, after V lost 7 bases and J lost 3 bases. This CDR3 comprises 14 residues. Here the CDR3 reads CASTLTSGTDTQYF. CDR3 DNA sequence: TGTGCCAGCACTTTGACTAGCGGTACAGATACGCAGTATTTT. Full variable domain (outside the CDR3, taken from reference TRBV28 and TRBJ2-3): DVKVTQSSRYLVKRTGEKVFLECVQDMDHENMFWYRQDPGLGLRLIYFSYDVKMKEKGDIPEGYSVSREKKERFSLILESASTNQTSMYLCASTLTSGTDTQYFGPGTRLTVL.

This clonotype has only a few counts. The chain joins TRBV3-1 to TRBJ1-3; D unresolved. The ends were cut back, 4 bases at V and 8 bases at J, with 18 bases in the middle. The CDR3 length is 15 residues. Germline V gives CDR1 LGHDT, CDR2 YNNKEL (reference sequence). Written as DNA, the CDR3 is TGTGCCAGCAGCCCCCTGCCCAGCTCGGGTCACACCATATATTTT. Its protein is CASSPLPSSGHTIYF.

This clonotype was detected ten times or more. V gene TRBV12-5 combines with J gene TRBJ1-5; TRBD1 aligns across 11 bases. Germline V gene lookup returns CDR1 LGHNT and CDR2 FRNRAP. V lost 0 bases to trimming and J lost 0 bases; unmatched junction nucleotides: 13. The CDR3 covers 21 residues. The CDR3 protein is CASGLVMDGQGAINSNQPQHF. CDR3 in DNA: TGTGCTAGTGGTTTGGTAATGGATGGACAGGGGGCGATTAATAGCAATCAGCCCCAGCATTTT.

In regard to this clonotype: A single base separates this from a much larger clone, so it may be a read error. The CDR3 loop reads CASSTIAPDTQYF. The CDR3 nucleotides read TGTGCCAGTAGTACAATCGCCCCAGATACGCAGTATTTT. The chain links TRBV19 to TRBJ2-3; D unresolved. The CDR3 is made up of 13 amino acids. Germline CDR1 and CDR2: LNHDA and SQIVND (reference sequence). Deletions cut 4 bases from V and 4 bases from J, with 9 bases between.